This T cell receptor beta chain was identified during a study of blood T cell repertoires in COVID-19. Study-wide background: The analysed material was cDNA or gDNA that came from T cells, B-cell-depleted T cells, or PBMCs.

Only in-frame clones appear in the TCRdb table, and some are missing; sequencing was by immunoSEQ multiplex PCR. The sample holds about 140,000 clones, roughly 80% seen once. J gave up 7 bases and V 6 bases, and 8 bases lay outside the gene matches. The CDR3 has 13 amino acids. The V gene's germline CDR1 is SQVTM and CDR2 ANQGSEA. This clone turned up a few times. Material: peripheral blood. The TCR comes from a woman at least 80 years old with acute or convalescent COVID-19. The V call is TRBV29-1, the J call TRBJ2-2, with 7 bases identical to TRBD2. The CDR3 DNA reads TGCAGCGTAGCATTGGGGGGGAGCGGGGAGCTGTTTTTT. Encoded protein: CSVALGGSGELFF.